The sequence of this TCR beta chain was determined in a study of T cell clonotyping in hematopoietic cell transplantation. General study points: Broader posttransplant TCR repertoire diversity was predicted by graft donor and pretransplant recipient Inverse Simpson Index values.

Details on this clone: Antigen: not known.

Trimming removed 4 bases at V and 5 bases at J, with 12 bases between. CDR3 length equals 13 residues. The germline V gene has CDR1 SGDLS and CDR2 YYNGEE. The data were produced by immunoSEQ multiplex PCR, yet TCRdb's version contains in-frame clones alone and is incomplete. The repertoire holds roughly 29,000 clones, 92% seen once, with around 11% in the top ten. This clonotype originated in a female patient aged 50-59 years who had an allogeneic stem cell transplant from a related donor, so the T cells may come from the graft donor. Some clones in this sample may be carry-over from other donors' samples. The chain is built from TRBV9 and TRBJ2-5; D perhaps matches TRBD2 (6 bases). The specimen was PBMCs, collected 100 days after allogeneic stem cell transplant. This chain's CDR3 is CASSSAGRETQYF. CDR3 in DNA: TGTGCCAGCAGCTCCGCGGGAAGGGAGACCCAGTACTTC.